Following are 10 T cell receptor beta chains from one sample sequenced in a study of shared clonotypes between healthy human individuals. Measured with immunoSEQ multiplex PCR; TCRdb has only the in-frame clones, and not every one. The sample lists some 500,000 clones; 95% to 97% were seen once. The material sequenced was naive CD4+ T cells sorted from blood. This sample's subset: CD45RA+ positively selected. Receptors originate from a woman aged 25 to 39 in good health.

J is TRBJ1-4 and V is TRBV13, with D possibly TRBD1 on 5 matching bases. The CDR3 loop spans 17 amino acids. V lost 0 bases and J lost 3, with 14 bases in between. Germline-derived CDR1 and CDR2 are PRHDT and FYEKMQ (reference sequence). CDR3 sequence: CASSLGLSRAPNEKLFF. CDR3 nucleotides: TGTGCCAGCAGCTTAGGACTTAGCAGGGCTCCTAATGAAAAACTGTTTTTT.

This clone was detected once. This chain links TRBV4-1 with TRBJ1-2; 9 bases align to TRBD1. The J segment lost 5 bases and the V segment lost 3 bases, leaving 7 bases of the junction unmatched. The CDR3 contains 15 residues. CDR1 and CDR2 from the germline V gene are MGHRA and YSYEKL. The CDR3: CASSQTGTGNYGYTF. The CDR3 region has the DNA TGCGCCAGCAGCCAGACCGGGACAGGGAATTATGGCTACACCTTC.

This chain connects TRBV21-1 to TRBJ2-1. TRBV21-1 is tagged as a pseudogene. The CDR3 is 11 residues long. The CDR3 nucleotides read TGTGCCAGCAGCAAACTGGGTGAGCAGTTCTTC. Protein: CASSKLGEQFF.

The gene calls are TRBV5-1 and TRBJ2-2, with D possibly being TRBD1 (6 bases). V was shortened by 3 bases and J by 3 bases, with 15 bases between the two germline ends. Looked up from germline, CDR1 is SGHRS and CDR2 is YFSETQ. The CDR3 has 16 amino acids. The CDR3 DNA is TGCGCCAGCAGCTCCCCCGTGGACAGCTACACCGGGGAGCTGTTTTTT. Translated: CASSSPVDSYTGELFF.

This chain connects TRBV7-9 to TRBJ1-2; TRBD1 might be the D (5 bases). The CDR3 totals 14 residues. Germline V gene lookup returns CDR1 SEHNR and CDR2 FQNEAQ (reference sequence). Trimming removed 1 base at V and 6 bases at J, with 12 bases between. For the CDR3, the DNA is TGTGCCAGCAGCTTAGGGCAAGAGGGGAATGGCTACACCTTC. Protein product: CASSLGQEGNGYTF. The full variable domain, in which reference TRBV7-9 and TRBJ1-2 provide the parts outside the CDR3, is DTGVSQNPRHKITKRGQNVTFRCDPISEHNRLYWYRQTLGQGPEFLTYFQNEAQLEKSRLLSDRFSAERPKGSFSTLEIQRTEQGDSAMYLCASSLGQEGNGYTFGSGTRLTVV.

The chain is built from TRBV11-2 and TRBJ2-5, with 12 bases identical to TRBD2. The DNA matches TRBJ2-7 better at its end, which makes the J call doubtful. The CDR3 covers 15 residues. Germline loops: CDR1 SGHAT, CDR2 FQNNGV. The CDR3 here is CASSQTSGRFDEQYF. CDR3 nucleotide sequence: TGTGCCAGCAGCCAAACTAGCGGGAGGTTCGACGAGCAGTACTTC.

This chain joins TRBV7-9 and TRBJ1-2; no definite D call. V shed 1 base and J shed 8 bases, with 17 bases lying between them. The CDR3 contains 15 residues. CDR1 is SEHNR, CDR2 FQNEAQ, per germline (reference sequence). The CDR3 bases are TGTGCCAGCAGCTTAGTCGCGCGGGGAAACGGAGGCTACACCTTC. Its protein product is CASSLVARGNGGYTF. Based on the CDR3 plus reference TRBV7-9 and TRBJ1-2, the full variable domain is DTGVSQNPRHKITKRGQNVTFRCDPISEHNRLYWYRQTLGQGPEFLTYFQNEAQLEKSRLLSDRFSAERPKGSFSTLEIQRTEQGDSAMYLCASSLVARGNGGYTFGSGTRLTVV.

V usage is TRBV7-9 and J usage is TRBJ2-5; D tentatively fits TRBD1 or TRBD2 (5 bases each). The J call may not be correct, given that the DNA end is closer to TRBJ2-7. This CDR3 comprises 15 residues. The germline CDR1 and CDR2 sequences are SEHNR and FQNEAQ (reference sequence). The DNA of the CDR3 is TGTGCCAGCAGCTTAGAGTCAGGGACCATCTACGAGCAGTACTTC. Amino acid sequence: CASSLESGTIYEQYF.

The CDR3 loop is CASSPTLDRGEGYTF. DNA for the CDR3: TGTGCCAGCAGTCCGACCTTAGACAGGGGGGAAGGCTACACCTTC. The chain has TRBV28 and TRBJ1-2; 9 bases map to TRBD1. Looked up from germline, CDR1 is MDHEN and CDR2 is SYDVKM. The CDR3 is 15 amino acids. V was clipped by 5 bases and J by 8 bases; unmatched bases: 12.

V usage is TRBV20-1 and J usage is TRBJ2-7; TRBD1 or TRBD2 may be the D gene (5 bases each). The ends were cut back, 7 bases at V and 9 bases at J, with 16 bases in the middle. CDR1 and CDR2 (germline): DFQATT, SNEGSKA (reference sequence). The CDR3 sequence is 11 residues long. The CDR3 is CSVKGPGRQYF. CDR3 DNA: TGCAGTGTTAAGGGACCCGGAAGGCAGTACTTC.